This T cell receptor (beta chain) is from a study of blood T cell repertoires in COVID-19. For the study at large: T cells, B-cell-depleted T cells, or PBMCs provided the cDNA or gDNA that served as material.

Authors' data handling: Amplifying reference gene primers gave estimates of nucleated cell counts. The protocol was immunoSEQ multiplex PCR, while the TCRdb copy is restricted to in-frame clones and leaves out a portion. That table is the source of V, J and clone size, and D and trimming were worked out from the DNA. The sample holds some 100,000 clones, less than 85% seen once. This sequence originates from a man between 50 and 59 years old with acute or convalescent COVID-19. Specimen: peripheral blood.

CDR3 sequence reads: CASSPGLAVTDTQYF. The CDR3 DNA reads TGTGCCAGCAGCCCGGGACTAGCGGTCACAGATACGCAGTATTTT. This rearrangement joins TRBV7-9 to TRBJ2-3, with 11 bases aligning to TRBD2. Germline CDR1 reads SEHNR; CDR2 reads FQNEAQ (reference sequence). Trimming cost V 5 bases and J 2 bases; bases outside gene matches: 3. The CDR3 runs to 15 residues. Based on the CDR3 plus reference TRBV7-9 and TRBJ2-3, the full variable domain is DTGVSQNPRHKITKRGQNVTFRCDPISEHNRLYWYRQTLGQGPEFLTYFQNEAQLEKSRLLSDRFSAERPKGSFSTLEIQRTEQGDSAMYLCASSPGLAVTDTQYFGPGTRLTVL.